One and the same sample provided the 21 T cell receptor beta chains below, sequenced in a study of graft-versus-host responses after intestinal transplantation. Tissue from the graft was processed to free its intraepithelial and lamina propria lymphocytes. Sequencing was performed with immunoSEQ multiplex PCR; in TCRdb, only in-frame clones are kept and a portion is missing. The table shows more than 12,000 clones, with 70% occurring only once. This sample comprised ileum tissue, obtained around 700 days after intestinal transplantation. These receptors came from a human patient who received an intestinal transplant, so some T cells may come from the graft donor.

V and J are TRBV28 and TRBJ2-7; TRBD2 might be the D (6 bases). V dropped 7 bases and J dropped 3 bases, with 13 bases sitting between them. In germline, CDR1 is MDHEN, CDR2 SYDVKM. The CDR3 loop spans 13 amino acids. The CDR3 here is CASMGLARYEQYF. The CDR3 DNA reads TGTGCCAGCATGGGGCTAGCGCGCTACGAGCAGTACTTC.

Written as DNA, the CDR3 is TGTGCCAGCAGCGCCCGGGACGAGCAGTACTTC. Translating it yields CASSARDEQYF. V gene TRBV7-8 combines with J gene TRBJ2-7, with unresolved D. V was shortened by 5 bases and J by 5 bases, with 7 bases between the two germline ends. This CDR3 spans 11 amino acids. Germline-derived CDR1 and CDR2 are SGHVS and FQNEAQ.

DNA of the CDR3: TGTGCCAGCTCACCGGGGGCACGCATCAATCAGCCCCAGCATTTT. Its protein product is CASSPGARINQPQHF. The chain links TRBV18 to TRBJ1-5; possible D gene TRBD1, 6 bases. CDR3 length: 15 residues. Germline CDR1 reads KGHSH; CDR2 reads LQKENI. V was clipped by 3 bases and J by 3 bases, with 12 bases between them.

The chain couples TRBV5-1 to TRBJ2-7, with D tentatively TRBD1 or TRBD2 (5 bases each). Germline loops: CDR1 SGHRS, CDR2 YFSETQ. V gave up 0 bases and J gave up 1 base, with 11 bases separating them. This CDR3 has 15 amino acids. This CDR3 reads CASSLVNGGSYEQYF. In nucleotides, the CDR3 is TGCGCCAGCAGCTTGGTCAATGGGGGATCCTACGAGCAGTACTTC.

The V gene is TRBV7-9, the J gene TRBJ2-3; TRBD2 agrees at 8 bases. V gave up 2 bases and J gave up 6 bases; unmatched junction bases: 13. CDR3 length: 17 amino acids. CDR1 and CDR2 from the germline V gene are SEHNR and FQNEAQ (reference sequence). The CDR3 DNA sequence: TGTGCCAGCAGCTTATGGGGCAAAAGCGGGAGCTGGGATACGCAGTATTTT. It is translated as CASSLWGKSGSWDTQYF. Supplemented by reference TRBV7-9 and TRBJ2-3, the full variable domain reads DTGVSQNPRHKITKRGQNVTFRCDPISEHNRLYWYRQTLGQGPEFLTYFQNEAQLEKSRLLSDRFSAERPKGSFSTLEIQRTEQGDSAMYLCASSLWGKSGSWDTQYFGPGTRLTVL.

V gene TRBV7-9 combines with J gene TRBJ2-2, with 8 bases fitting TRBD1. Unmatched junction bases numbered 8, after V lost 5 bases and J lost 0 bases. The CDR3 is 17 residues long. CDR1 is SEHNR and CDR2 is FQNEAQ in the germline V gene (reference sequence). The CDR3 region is CASSTEPGQANTGELFF. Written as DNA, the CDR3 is TGTGCCAGCAGCACAGAACCGGGACAGGCGAACACCGGGGAGCTGTTTTTT.

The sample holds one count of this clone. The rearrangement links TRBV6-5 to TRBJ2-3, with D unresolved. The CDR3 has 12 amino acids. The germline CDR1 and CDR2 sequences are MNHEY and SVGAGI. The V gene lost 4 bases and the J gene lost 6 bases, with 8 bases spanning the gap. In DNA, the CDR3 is TGTGCCAGCAGTTGGCCTGAGGATACGCAGTATTTT. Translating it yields CASSWPEDTQYF.

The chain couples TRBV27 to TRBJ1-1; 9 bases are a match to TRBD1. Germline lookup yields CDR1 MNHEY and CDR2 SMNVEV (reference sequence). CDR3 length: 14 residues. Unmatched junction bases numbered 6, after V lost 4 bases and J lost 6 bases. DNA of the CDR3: TGTGCCAGCAGTTCGTGGACAGGGGTCCCTGAAGCTTTCTTT. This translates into CASSSWTGVPEAFF.

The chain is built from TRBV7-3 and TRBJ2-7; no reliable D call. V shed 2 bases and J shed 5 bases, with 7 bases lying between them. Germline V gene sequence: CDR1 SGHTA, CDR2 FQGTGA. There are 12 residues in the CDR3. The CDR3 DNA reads TGTGCCAGCAGCTTAGGCGTCGACGAGCAGTACTTC. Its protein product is CASSLGVDEQYF.

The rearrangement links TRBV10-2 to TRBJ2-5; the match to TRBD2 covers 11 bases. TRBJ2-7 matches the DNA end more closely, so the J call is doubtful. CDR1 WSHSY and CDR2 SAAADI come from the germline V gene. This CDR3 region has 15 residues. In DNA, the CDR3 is TGCGCCAGCAGTGAGTCCCTAGCGGGGGGCTACGAGCAGTACTTC. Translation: CASSESLAGGYEQYF.

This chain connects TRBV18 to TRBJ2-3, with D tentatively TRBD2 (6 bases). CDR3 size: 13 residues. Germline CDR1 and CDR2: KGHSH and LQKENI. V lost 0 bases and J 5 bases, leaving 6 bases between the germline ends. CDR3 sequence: CASSPPTRDTQYF. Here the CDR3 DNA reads TGTGCCAGCTCACCACCGACTAGAGATACGCAGTATTTT. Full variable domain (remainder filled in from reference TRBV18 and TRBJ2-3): NAGVMQNPRHLVRRRGQEARLRCSPMKGHSHVYWYRQLPEEGLKFMVYLQKENIIDESGMPKERFSAEFPKEGPSILRIQQVVRGDSAAYFCASSPPTRDTQYFGPGTRLTVL.

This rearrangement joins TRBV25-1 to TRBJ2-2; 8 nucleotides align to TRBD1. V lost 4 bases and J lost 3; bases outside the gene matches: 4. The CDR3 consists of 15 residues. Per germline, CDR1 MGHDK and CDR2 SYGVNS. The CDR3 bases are TGTGCCAGCAGTGGGGCAGGGGGCTACACCGGGGAGCTGTTTTTT. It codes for CASSGAGGYTGELFF.

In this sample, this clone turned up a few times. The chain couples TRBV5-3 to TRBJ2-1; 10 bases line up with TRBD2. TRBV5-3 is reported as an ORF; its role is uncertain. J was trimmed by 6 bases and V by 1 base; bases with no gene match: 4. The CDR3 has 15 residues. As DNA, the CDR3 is TGTGCCAGAAGCTTGTACCTAGCGGGGGTCAATGAGCAGTTCTTC. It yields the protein CARSLYLAGVNEQFF.

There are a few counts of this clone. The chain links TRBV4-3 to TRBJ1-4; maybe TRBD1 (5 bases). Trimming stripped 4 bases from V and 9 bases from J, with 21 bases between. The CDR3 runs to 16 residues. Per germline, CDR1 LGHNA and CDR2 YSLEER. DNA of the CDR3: TGCGCCAGCAGCCGCTCGGGGGGACCGGCTACGAAAAAACTGTTTTTT. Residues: CASSRSGGPATKKLFF.

CDR3 in amino acids: CSVGMGDQLFF. DNA for the CDR3: TGCAGCGTGGGGATGGGGGACCAACTGTTTTTT. The chain is built from TRBV29-1 and TRBJ1-4; the D gene is possibly TRBD1 (5 bases). The CDR3 runs to 11 residues. CDR1 is SQVTM, CDR2 ANQGSEA, per germline. Trimming pared 6 bases from V and 12 bases from J, leaving 14 bases between.

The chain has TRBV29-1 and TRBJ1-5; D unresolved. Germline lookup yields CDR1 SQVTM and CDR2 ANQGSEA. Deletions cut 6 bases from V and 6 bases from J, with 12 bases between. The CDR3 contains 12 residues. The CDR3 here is CSVEVTGQPQHF. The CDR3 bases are TGCAGCGTCGAGGTCACGGGTCAGCCCCAGCATTTT.

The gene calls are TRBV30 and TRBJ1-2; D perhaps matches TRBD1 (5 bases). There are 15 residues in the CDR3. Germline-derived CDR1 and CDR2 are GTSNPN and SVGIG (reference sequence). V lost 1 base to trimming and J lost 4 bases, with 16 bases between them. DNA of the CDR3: TGTGCCTGGAGTGGAGCGCTCGAGGGACCCTATGGCTACACCTTC. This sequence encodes CAWSGALEGPYGYTF.

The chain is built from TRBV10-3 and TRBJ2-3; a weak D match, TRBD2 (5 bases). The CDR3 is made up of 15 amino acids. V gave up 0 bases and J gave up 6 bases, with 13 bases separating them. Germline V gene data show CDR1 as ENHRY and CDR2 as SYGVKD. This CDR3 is CAISESRVSSDTQYF. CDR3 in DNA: TGTGCCATCAGTGAGTCGCGGGTATCATCGGATACGCAGTATTTT.

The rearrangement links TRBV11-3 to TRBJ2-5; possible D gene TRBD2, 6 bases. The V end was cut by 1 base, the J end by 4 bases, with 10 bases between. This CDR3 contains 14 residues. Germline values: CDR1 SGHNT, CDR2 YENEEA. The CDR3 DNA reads TGTGCCAGCAGCTTAGGTGGGGGACTAGAGACCCAGTACTTC. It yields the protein CASSLGGGLETQYF.

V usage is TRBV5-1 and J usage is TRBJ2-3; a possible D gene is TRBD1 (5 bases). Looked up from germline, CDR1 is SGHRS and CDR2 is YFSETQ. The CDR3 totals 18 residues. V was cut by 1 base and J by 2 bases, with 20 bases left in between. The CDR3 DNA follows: TGCGCCAGCAGCTTGCGCCCTGACAGTGCCGGGTTCACAGATACGCAGTATTTT. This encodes CASSLRPDSAGFTDTQYF. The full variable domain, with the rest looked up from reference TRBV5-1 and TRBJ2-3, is KAGVTQTPRYLIKTRGQQVTLSCSPISGHRSVSWYQQTPGQGLQFLFEYFSETQRNKGNFPGRFSGRQFSNSRSEMNVSTLELGDSALYLCASSLRPDSAGFTDTQYFGPGTRLTVL.

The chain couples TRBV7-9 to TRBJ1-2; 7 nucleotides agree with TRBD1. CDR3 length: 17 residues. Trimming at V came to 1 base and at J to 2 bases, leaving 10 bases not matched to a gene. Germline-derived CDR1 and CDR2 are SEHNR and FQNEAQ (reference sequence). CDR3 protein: CASSLVGTERRNYGYTF. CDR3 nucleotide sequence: TGTGCCAGCAGCTTAGTCGGGACAGAGAGACGAAACTATGGCTACACCTTC.